This TCR beta chain was captured by sequencing in a study of blood T cells in healthy people across ages. Study-wide results and limits: Roughly linear declines in TCR beta diversity per million T cells occurred with age.

The people who gave samples were healthy Caucasians from Russia, aged roughly 6 to 100. The second PCR ran 7 to 11 cycles with a sample-barcoded 5' primer and J-beta primers. TCRdb re-derived calls from the 5' RACE reads in MiXCR, one entry per CDR3 protein. The repertoire has approximately 1.5 million distinct CDR3 sequences, 30% to 35% of them found once; the top ten carry approximately 10%. Note on this clonotype: Its antigen is currently unknown.

V lost 3 bases and J 10 bases, leaving 13 bases between the germline ends. In germline, CDR1 is SNHLY, CDR2 FYNNEI. The CDR3 loop spans 14 amino acids. The rearrangement joins TRBV2 to TRBJ1-6; D uncertain. Source material: blood. The source of this sequence is a woman aged 25-40 years in good health. DNA for the CDR3: TGTGCCAGCAGTGACGAGGGTGGAGGCTCACCCCTCCACTTT. It is translated as CASSDEGGGSPLHF. The full variable domain, with the rest looked up from reference TRBV2 and TRBJ1-6, is EPEVTQTPSHQVTQMGQEVILRCVPISNHLYFYWYRQILGQKVEFLVSFYNNEISEKSEIFDDQFSVERPDGSNFTLKIRSTKLEDSAMYFCASSDEGGGSPLHFGNGTRLTVT.